Following are 3 T cell receptor beta chains from one sample sequenced in a study of prognosis after radiotherapy for stage I lung cancer. Using two-round multiplex PCR, the authors amplified TCR beta CDR3 from genomic DNA. Primers were specific to each TRBV and TRBJ gene in first-round PCR. TCRdb used MiXCR to reprocess the multiplex PCR reads, holding one entry per CDR3 protein. This table has about 59,000 distinct CDR3 sequences, about 30% appearing once. The source was PBMCs, collected before or after stereotactic body radiation therapy (not recorded which). The source of these receptors is a donor aged 50 or older with non-small cell lung cancer.

To note about this clonotype: This may be a read error: a much more frequent sequence differs by one nucleotide. The V and J genes are TRBV6-1 and TRBJ2-1, with D maybe TRBD1 (6 bases). Germline V gives CDR1 MNHNS, CDR2 SASEGT. The CDR3 has 12 residues. The CDR3 reads CASGEGTRQQFF. The CDR3 DNA is TGTGCCAGCGGTGAGGGGACACGCCAGCAGTTCTTC.

This clonotype was counted at least ten times. The genes are TRBV2 and TRBJ2-3; 13 bases match TRBD2. CDR1 is SNHLY and CDR2 is FYNNEI in the germline V gene. CDR3 length: 14 amino acids. Trimming took 3 bases from V and 8 from J; bases not matched to a gene: 2. This CDR3 reads CASSERLAGGTQYF. For the CDR3, the DNA is TGTGCCAGCAGTGAGAGACTAGCGGGGGGTACGCAGTATTTT. The whole variable domain, filled in from reference TRBV2 and TRBJ2-3, reads EPEVTQTPSHQVTQMGQEVILRCVPISNHLYFYWYRQILGQKVEFLVSFYNNEISEKSEIFDDQFSVERPDGSNFTLKIRSTKLEDSAMYFCASSERLAGGTQYFGPGTRLTVL.

Only a few counts were recorded for this clonotype. This chain links TRBV5-6 with TRBJ2-7, with 10 bases matching TRBD1. Germline CDR1 reads SGHDT; CDR2 reads YYEEEE. The CDR3 contains 14 residues. V trimming: 5 bases; J trimming: 4 bases; junction bases outside the gene matches: 6. The CDR3 nucleotides are TGTGCCAGCAGAAAACCGGGACAGGGGTACGAGCAGTACTTC. It encodes CASRKPGQGYEQYF. Drawing the rest from reference TRBV5-6 and TRBJ2-7, the complete variable domain is DAGVTQSPTHLIKTRGQQVTLRCSPKSGHDTVSWYQQALGQGPQFIFQYYEEEERQRGNFPDRFSGHQFPNYSSELNVNALLLGDSALYLCASRKPGQGYEQYFGPGTRLTVT.